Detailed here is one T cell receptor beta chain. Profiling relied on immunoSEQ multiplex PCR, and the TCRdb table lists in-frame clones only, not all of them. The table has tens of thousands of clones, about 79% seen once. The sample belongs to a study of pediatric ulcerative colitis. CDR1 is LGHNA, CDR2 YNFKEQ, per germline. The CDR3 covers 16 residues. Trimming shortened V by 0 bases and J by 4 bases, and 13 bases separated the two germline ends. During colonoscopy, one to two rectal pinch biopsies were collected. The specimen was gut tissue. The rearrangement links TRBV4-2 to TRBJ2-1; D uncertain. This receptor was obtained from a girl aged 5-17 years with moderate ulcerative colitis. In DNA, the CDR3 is TGTGCCAGCAGCCAAGAGCTCCCACCAACATACAATGAGCAGTTCTTC. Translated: CASSQELPPTYNEQFF.